The following is a T cell receptor (beta chain) sequence with its context. Its target antigen remains unknown. Base qualities are missing; no much larger clone stands one base away. A second Seattle source provided samples from volunteer blood donors who had recovered from COVID-19. Whole blood was collected in K2EDTA tubes by collaborating institutions according to the institutions' own protocols. Collaborator samples were shipped for TCRbeta analysis as frozen whole blood, isolated PBMCs, or DNA extracted from either sample type. This entry is derived from a study of blood T cell repertoires in COVID-19 (dated by TCRdb to about 2020). Regarding the complete study: Collaborator samples came from the United States, Italy and Spain and covered acute and convalescent phases of COVID-19. The material from the prospective study consisted of cDNA or gDNA derived from T cells, B-cell-depleted T cells, or PBMCs. The dataset comprised deeply sampled blood TCRbeta repertoires from subjects exposed to, actively infected with, or recovered from COVID-19. A freely available public database, intended as a resource for researchers studying the immune response to SARS-CoV-2, is where the repertoires were released. The samples were drawn from two sources: the first 160 participants of the ongoing ImmuneRACE study, and some 1,300 subjects contributed by 6 global collaborators. A de-identified subject ID, COVID-19 status, age in years and sex were almost always included in the sample metadata. Where HLA class I and class II types were available, the types were taken from metadata supplied by the sample provider, not from assay-based typing. What the work shows at the level of the full study, not this receptor alone: The amount of clinical and demographic metadata varied by source and participant and was provided uncurated.

The germline V and J ends show losses of 6 bases and 0 bases respectively, and no gene match explains 5 bases of the junction. From a lookup of the germline V gene (reference sequence), CDR1 and CDR2 are SGHKS and YYEKEE. There are 14 amino acids in the CDR3, from cysteine to phenylalanine inclusive. Of all the DNA, just the CDR3 is kept, 42 bases in frame from base 1. The immunoSEQ Assay, a bias-controlled multiplex PCR, was used to amplify TCRbeta CDR3 regions from genomic DNA. Per the source publication's procedure: Within the assay, amplification of reference gene primers was used to estimate how many nucleated cells each sample contained. To quantify the absolute abundance of each unique TCRbeta CDR3 rearrangement, sequence reads were collapsed and filtered. For each sample, productive Simpson clonality was calculated by taking the square root of Simpson's diversity index across productive rearrangements. Imported from immuneACCESS, the table was reduced by TCRdb to in-frame sequences with V and J called. These copies leave out some clones; in studies compared against another copy, an unresolved V gene accounts for under half, and the cause of the remainder is not known. V, J and clone size are taken as reported in that table, and D and trimming were inferred from the DNA itself. The sample table records 200,000 to 250,000 clones; 88% of these occur just once. The ten largest clones take up about 2.1% of the sample.

The chain employs TRBV5-5 and TRBJ1-2; 7 middle bases align to TRBD1. The specimen was peripheral blood. The source is a woman aged 40 to 50 who had recovered from COVID-19. CDR3 loop: CASNTGAANYGYTF. The nucleotide sequence reads as follows: TGTGCCAGCAACACAGGGGCCGCTAACTATGGCTACACCTTC.